This is a list of T cell receptor beta chains from one sample in a study of blood T cell repertoires in COVID-19. Only in-frame clones appear in the TCRdb table, and some are missing; sequencing was by immunoSEQ multiplex PCR. In the table there are 250,000 to 300,000 clones, 75% to 90% of which are singletons. Material for sequencing was peripheral blood. The receptor source for this set is a woman between 65 and 79 years old with acute or convalescent COVID-19. The CDR3 runs from the conserved cysteine through the conserved F or W. A D gene is named only where the DNA matches it firmly. The size of a clone is reported for some rows only, either as once, few or many, or as a class for expanded clones.

TRBJ1-6 TRBV2 . . CASSVTERNSPLHF TGTGCCAGCAGTGTTACAGAAAGGAATTCACCCCTCCACTTT
TRBJ1-1 TRBV19 . . CASRMGLQGLNTEAFF TGTGCCAGTAGGATGGGGCTCCAGGGGTTGAACACTGAAGCTTTCTTT
TRBJ1-3 TRBV6-5 . . CASSSGFSGNTIYF TGTGCCAGCAGTTCCGGTTTTTCTGGAAACACCATATATTTT
TRBJ2-7 TRBV11-2 . TRBD2 CASSSTSGGPYEQYF TGTGCCAGCAGCTCAACTAGCGGGGGGCCCTACGAGCAGTACTTC
TRBJ2-7 TRBV11-2 . . CASSPDRRTYEQYF TGTGCCAGCAGCCCCGACAGGAGGACCTACGAGCAGTACTTC
TRBJ2-7 TRBV29-1 few . CSVEGTGGAEQYF TGCAGCGTTGAGGGGACCGGAGGGGCCGAGCAGTACTTC
TRBJ1-2 TRBV19 . . CASSYEHFNYGYTF TGTGCCAGTAGTTACGAACATTTTAACTATGGCTACACCTTC
TRBJ1-3 TRBV2 . . CASSEQGNTIYF TGTGCCAGCAGTGAACAGGGAAACACCATATATTTT
TRBJ1-2 TRBV5-1 . . CASSPSTGYGYTF TGCGCCAGCAGCCCATCGACAGGCTATGGCTACACCTTC
TRBJ1-3 TRBV9 . TRBD1 CASSDPRWTGGPLPSGNTIYF TGTGCCAGCAGCGACCCGAGGTGGACAGGGGGCCCCCTTCCTTCTGGAAACACCATATATTTT
TRBJ1-4 TRBV7-9 few . CASSLGGGRGSEKLFF TGTGCCAGCAGCTTAGGTGGGGGCAGGGGCAGCGAAAAACTGTTTTTT
TRBJ2-2 TRBV6-5 . . CASSLRGPRLFF TGTGCCAGCAGTCTCAGGGGACCGCGGCTGTTTTTT
TRBJ1-1 TRBV29-1 . TRBD1 CSVTRQGSPLAFF TGCAGCGTGACTCGACAGGGCTCGCCGTTGGCTTTCTTT
TRBJ2-7 TRBV9 . . CASSVGWASYEQYF TGTGCCAGCAGCGTAGGGTGGGCCTCCTACGAGCAGTACTTC
TRBJ2-3 TRBV5-4 . TRBD2 CASSLASGGATDTQYF TGTGCCAGCAGCTTGGCTAGCGGGGGGGCCACAGATACGCAGTATTTT
TRBJ1-2 TRBV5-6 . . CASSLRGGYGYTF TGTGCCAGCAGCTTGCGGGGTGGCTATGGCTACACCTTC
TRBJ2-7 TRBV12-3/TRBV12-4 few TRBD1 CASSFDRGYEQYF TGTGCCAGCAGTTTCGACAGGGGCTACGAGCAGTACTTC
TRBJ2-5 TRBV12-3/TRBV12-4 . . CASSRGEETQYF TGTGCCAGCAGTCGGGGAGAAGAGACCCAGTACTTC
TRBJ2-5 TRBV5-8 . . CASSLVGRGRREETQYF TGTGCCAGCAGCTTGGTAGGCAGGGGCCGGCGGGAAGAGACCCAGTACTTC
TRBJ1-2 TRBV5-6 . . CASSLGHRVGYGYTF TGTGCCAGCAGCTTGGGTCACCGGGTGGGCTATGGCTACACCTTC
TRBJ1-1 TRBV6-6 . TRBD1 CASSRQGSTEAFF TGTGCCAGCAGCCGACAGGGAAGCACTGAAGCTTTCTTT
TRBJ1-5 TRBV5-1 . . CASSPSTGTNQPQHF TGCGCCAGCAGCCCTTCCACAGGGACCAATCAGCCCCAGCATTTT
TRBJ1-2 TRBV3-1/TRBV3-2 . TRBD1 CASSLRDTGDYGYTF TGTGCCAGCAGCCTACGTGACACAGGGGACTATGGCTACACCTTC
TRBJ2-7 TRBV5-1 . . CASSLVSSGVEQYF TGCGCCAGCAGCTTGGTCTCCTCCGGGGTCGAGCAGTACTTC
TRBJ1-1 TRBV19 once . CASSISTTGTEAFF TGTGCCAGTAGTATATCCACCACTGGCACTGAAGCTTTCTTT
TRBJ1-1 TRBV6-4 once TRBD1 CASREGTGRAEAFF TGTGCCAGCAGAGAAGGGACAGGGAGGGCTGAAGCTTTCTTT
TRBJ2-3 TRBV18 once TRBD1 CASSPNRGQADTQYF TGTGCCAGCTCACCAAACAGGGGCCAGGCAGATACGCAGTATTTT
TRBJ1-1 TRBV5-4 . TRBD1 CASRREGTGVDAEAFF TGTGCCAGCAGAAGGGAGGGGACAGGGGTGGACGCTGAAGCTTTCTTT
TRBJ1-4 TRBV5-1 . . CASRGGEEKLFF TGCGCCAGCAGAGGGGGAGAGGAAAAACTGTTTTTT
TRBJ2-5 TRBV7-9 . . CASSPRDPSGGETQYF TGTGCCAGCAGCCCACGGGACCCTTCCGGGGGAGAGACCCAGTACTTC
TRBJ2-7 TRBV5-1 . . CASSLGGLGYEQYF TGCGCCAGCAGCTTGGGGGGGCTAGGATACGAGCAGTACTTC
TRBJ1-6 TRBV6-1 . . CASSENRVSPLHF TGTGCCAGCAGTGAAAACAGGGTCTCACCCCTCCACTTT
TRBJ2-5 TRBV6-5 . . CASGPDMQETQYF TGTGCCAGCGGCCCAGACATGCAAGAGACCCAGTACTTC
TRBJ2-2 TRBV7-2 . TRBD2 CASSFRAGGRRELFF TGTGCCAGCAGCTTTAGAGCGGGGGGACGAAGGGAGCTGTTTTTT
TRBJ1-2 TRBV30 . . CAGSPGDYGYTF TGTGCCGGAAGTCCAGGTGACTATGGCTACACCTTC
TRBJ1-2 TRBV29-1 . . CSVFQDYGYTF TGCAGCGTTTTCCAGGACTATGGCTACACCTTC
TRBJ2-3 TRBV11-3 . TRBD2 CASSAGTSGYMDTQYF TGTGCCAGCAGCGCCGGGACTAGCGGCTACATGGATACGCAGTATTTT
TRBJ2-2 TRBV7-8 few TRBD1 CASSSIRDRGHTGELFF TGTGCCAGCAGCTCTATCAGGGACAGGGGGCACACCGGGGAGCTGTTTTTT
TRBJ2-7 TRBV27 . . CASSSALLREQYF TGTGCCAGCAGTTCCGCCCTTCTACGCGAGCAGTACTTC
TRBJ2-3 TRBV7-2 . . CASSSPGTDTQYF TGTGCCAGCAGCTCGCCAGGTACAGATACGCAGTATTTT
TRBJ2-5 TRBV30 . TRBD2 CAWRGLAGGRTQYF TGTGCCTGGAGAGGACTAGCGGGGGGACGGACCCAGTACTTC
TRBJ2-3 TRBV20-1 . . CSASPRGNTDTQYF TGCAGTGCTAGTCCTAGGGGGAACACAGATACGCAGTATTTT
TRBJ1-3 TRBV5-4 once . CASSAGGGSGNTIYF TGTGCCAGCAGCGCCGGGGGTGGTTCTGGAAACACCATATATTTT
TRBJ1-2 TRBV3-1/TRBV3-2 . . CASSQGGKVSANYGYTF TGTGCCAGCAGCCAAGGCGGTAAAGTTTCCGCTAACTATGGCTACACCTTC
TRBJ1-2 TRBV27 once TRBD1 CASGGGPSNYGYTF TGTGCCAGCGGAGGGGGCCCCTCTAACTATGGCTACACCTTC
TRBJ2-7 TRBV5-4 . . CASSRPGEQYF TGTGCCAGCAGTCGCCCGGGCGAGCAGTACTTC
TRBJ2-2 TRBV18 . . CASSPALRTNTGELFF TGTGCCAGCTCACCAGCCTTGCGGACGAACACCGGGGAGCTGTTTTTT
TRBJ2-2 TRBV12-3/TRBV12-4 once . CASGGGNTGELFF TGTGCCAGCGGGGGGGGCAACACCGGGGAGCTGTTTTTT
TRBJ2-6 TRBV19 . TRBD2 CASTTGRDGVSSGANVLTF TGTGCCAGTACCACCGGGAGGGACGGAGTTAGCTCTGGGGCCAACGTCCTGACTTTC
TRBJ1-3 TRBV6-5 few TRBD1 CASTPGGGQRYTIYF TGTGCCAGCACCCCGGGGGGGGGACAGCGATACACCATATATTTT
TRBJ2-3 TRBV4-1 . . CASSRQRGRGGGTQYF TGCGCCAGCAGCCGGCAGAGGGGGCGGGGAGGTGGTACGCAGTATTTT
TRBJ2-1 TRBV4-1 . TRBD2 CASSQIGTSRPEQFF TGCGCCAGCAGCCAGATCGGGACTAGCCGCCCTGAGCAGTTCTTC
TRBJ1-4 TRBV4-2 . TRBD1 CASSQDLTGGNEKLFF TGTGCCAGCAGCCAAGACCTGACAGGGGGTAATGAAAAACTGTTTTTT
TRBJ1-1 TRBV19 once . CATGTSMNTEAFF TGTGCCACAGGGACAAGTATGAACACTGAAGCTTTCTTT
TRBJ1-2 TRBV11-2 . . CASSSLKFAPHGYTF TGTGCCAGCAGCTCCCTAAAGTTCGCCCCACATGGCTACACCTTC
TRBJ1-2 TRBV6-1 . . CASSEQGSYGYTF TGTGCCAGCAGTGAACAGGGATCCTATGGCTACACCTTC
TRBJ2-1 TRBV5-1 . TRBD2 CASSGTSGGYGEQFF TGCGCCAGCAGCGGGACTAGCGGGGGGTACGGTGAGCAGTTCTTC
TRBJ1-4 TRBV4-1 . . CASSSGTLGEKLFF TGCGCCAGCAGCTCCGGGACTCTGGGTGAAAAACTGTTTTTT
TRBJ2-6 TRBV7-3 . . CASSPPGANVLTF TGTGCCAGCAGCCCCCCAGGGGCCAACGTCCTGACTTTC
TRBJ1-2 TRBV12-3/TRBV12-4 . . CASSPADRYGYTF TGTGCCAGCAGCCCGGCGGATAGGTATGGCTACACCTTC